A selection of T cell receptor beta chains follows, all from one sample in a study of T cells in Graves' hyperthyroidism and ophthalmopathy. Each CDR3 protein is one row after TCRdb ran MiXCR on the multiplex PCR reads. This table holds roughly 350,000 distinct CDR3 sequences, roughly 13% found once. Input material: blood. These receptors were collected from a woman between 40 and 50 years old with Graves' ophthalmopathy. The CDR3 runs from the conserved cysteine through the conserved F or W.

CDR3 length,V gene,CDR3 protein
17,TRBV6-2/TRBV6-3,CASTMEGSVPLLWTQYF
14,TRBV18,CASSRQGQNQPQHF
17,TRBV6-1,CASSEAAWAGGGSPLHF
14,TRBV3-1,CASSQETFFETQYF
13,TRBV6-2/TRBV6-3,CASGGGSSYEQYF
12,TRBV20-1,CSARGKGEKLFF
15,TRBV5-1,CASSLGVQSNEKLFF
14,TRBV7-2,CASSLASRNQPQHF
13,TRBV15,CATSAGGTGELFF
12,TRBV19,CASNQGWQPQHF
11,TRBV3-1,CASSGFETQYF
13,TRBV5-6,CASSLKRRNEQFF
16,TRBV7-2,CASSPNLAGFSYEQYF
15,TRBV2,CASSDLPGLADEQHF
17,TRBV19,CASSAGQGRPSNNEQFF
16,TRBV19,CASRASGHRSYNEQFF
15,TRBV15,CATSFRMSPAGEQYF
13,TRBV5-4,CASSLDPRRDAFF
13,TRBV27,CASSLSWGTEQFF
14,TRBV20-1,CSATKDGSNYGYTF
17,TRBV12-3/TRBV12-4,CASSLGSLAGGRHEQFF
16,TRBV9,CASSAFRDPRGETQYF
16,TRBV13,CASSFRTVTFTGELFF
18,TRBV3-1,CASSQVGVAGGPTNEQFF
14,TRBV7-8,CASSPNRGQQPQHF
13,TRBV20-1,CSARRTGDYGYTF
15,TRBV7-8,CASSLVAGGVTEAFF
15,TRBV10-3,CAISGDTVAKNIQYF
15,TRBV20-1,CSAMDPGLGAYEQYF
15,TRBV20-1,CSAYRTGNSNQPQHF
16,TRBV28,CASSPTGGGSYNEQFF
18,TRBV28,CASSHGLAGGPNTGELFF
15,TRBV11-2,CASSQGQSSYNEQFF
15,TRBV3-1,CASSHFGGANYGYTF
14,TRBV19,CASSYDTNNSPLHF
15,TRBV11-2,CASSLGPDNRQPQHF
14,TRBV2,CASSRDRAYNEQFF
10,TRBV29-1,CSVFKNEQFF
16,TRBV7-9,CASSLVLLAIQETQYF
15,TRBV20-1,CSARDTRAGGTEAFF
11,TRBV14,CASSQGTAQYF
13,TRBV15,CATSRGTQETQYF
14,TRBV19,CASSIEGVGNIQYF
13,TRBV29-1,CSVEDGQKNIQYF
16,TRBV25-1,CASSESGQGRDSPLHF
13,TRBV28,CASRRDRAGEAFF
16,TRBV20-1,CSASGGLARLKNIQYF
15,TRBV7-2,CASSLNRGKRTEAFF
13,TRBV27,CASSLPLPSPLHF
12,TRBV12-3/TRBV12-4,CASSSRNQPQHF
17,TRBV5-4,CASSLWSKRESSSEAFF
17,TRBV28,CASSLYGIGYPNSPLHF
14,TRBV20-1,CSALRGRRSYEQYF
15,TRBV19,CASSIPQGWGTEAFF
15,TRBV19,CASSIETVSTGELFF
14,TRBV11-2,CASSLTEYRPQAFF
11,TRBV6-1,CASSSSAEAFF
15,TRBV12-3/TRBV12-4,CASRSGQTTYNEQFF
15,TRBV3-1,CASSQDFRSTDTQYF